This T cell receptor beta chain was observed in a study of T cell responses to AZD1222 COVID-19 vaccine. Measured with immunoSEQ multiplex PCR; TCRdb has only the in-frame clones, and not every one. This table holds 84,000 or so clones, 91% found once. The CDR3 has 16 amino acids. V lost 0 bases and J lost 2, with 10 bases in between. The germline V gene has CDR1 LGHNA and CDR2 YSLEER. This receptor was taken from an adult in good health. Sequenced material: peripheral blood, taken on day 0 of MenACWY control vaccination. This chain connects TRBV4-3 to TRBJ1-4, with D tentatively TRBD1 (5 bases). The CDR3 loop is CASSQDPAGTNEKLFF. The CDR3 nucleotides read TGCGCCAGCAGCCAAGACCCGGCAGGGACTAATGAAAAACTGTTTTTT.